The rows below give T cell receptor beta chains drawn from one sample of a study of blood T cell repertoires in COVID-19. TCRdb's table, derived via immunoSEQ multiplex PCR, lists solely in-frame clones and lacks some. The sample holds 55,000 to 75,000 clones, roughly 90% seen once. The sample taken for sequencing was peripheral blood. These receptors originate from a human donor in a cohort sampled during active COVID-19. Both conserved end residues are part of each CDR3. The order of the fields is D gene, V gene, clone size, J gene, CDR3 protein, CDR3 DNA. A D gene is named only where the DNA matches it firmly. Clone size, where shown, is once, few, many, or a class for clones that have expanded.

>.|TRBV25-1|.|TRBJ1-1
CANSDAPGAGTNTEAFF
TGTGCCAACAGTGACGCCCCAGGGGCGGGTACGAACACTGAAGCTTTCTTT
>.|TRBV5-1|.|TRBJ2-2
CASSLTGPANTGELFF
TGCGCCAGCAGCTTAACAGGTCCCGCGAACACCGGGGAGCTGTTTTTT
>.|TRBV27|.|TRBJ2-7
CASGYRVGYEQYF
TGTGCCAGCGGTTACAGGGTCGGCTACGAGCAGTACTTC
>.|TRBV3-1/TRBV3-2|.|TRBJ2-4
CASSQDPGLAKNIQYF
TGTGCCAGCAGCCAAGATCCGGGACTAGCCAAAAACATTCAGTACTTC
>TRBD1|TRBV6-5|.|TRBJ1-5
CASSYGTGGYQPQHF
TGTGCCAGCAGTTACGGGACAGGGGGTTATCAGCCCCAGCATTTT
>.|TRBV9|.|TRBJ2-7
CASSERGLSYEQYF
TGTGCCAGCAGCGAACGGGGTCTCTCCTACGAGCAGTACTTC
>.|TRBV6-2/TRBV6-3|.|TRBJ2-7
CASSYGHEQYF
TGTGCCAGCAGTTACGGGCACGAGCAGTACTTC
>.|TRBV25-1|.|TRBJ1-5
CASSVGGDSAQHF
TGTGCCAGCAGTGTTGGAGGGGATTCGGCCCAGCATTTT
>.|TRBV4-3|.|TRBJ2-5
CASSQGGAIQETQYF
TGCGCCAGCAGCCAAGGAGGAGCCATCCAAGAGACCCAGTACTTC
>TRBD2|TRBV5-6|.|TRBJ2-1
CASSLATPSGSGDEQFF
TGTGCCAGCAGCTTGGCGACGCCTAGCGGGTCTGGAGATGAGCAGTTCTTC
>.|TRBV7-3|.|TRBJ2-6
CATSGGTGANVLTF
TGTGCCACCTCTGGGGGCACTGGGGCCAACGTCCTGACTTTC
>TRBD1|TRBV19|.|TRBJ1-5
CASTGQGAGNQPQHF
TGTGCCAGTACGGGACAGGGGGCAGGCAATCAGCCCCAGCATTTT
>.|TRBV21-1|.|TRBJ2-3
CASQKYNDPVAGTDTQYF
TGTGCCAGCCAAAAATATAATGACCCGGTAGCGGGCACAGATACGCAGTATTTT
>TRBD1|TRBV27|.|TRBJ1-5
CASSLTGGHQPQHF
TGTGCCAGCAGTTTAACAGGGGGCCATCAGCCCCAGCATTTT
>TRBD1|TRBV19|.|TRBJ1-2
CASSIPGQGAGGYTF
TGTGCCAGTAGTATCCCCGGACAGGGGGCAGGCGGCTACACCTTC
>.|TRBV24-1|once|TRBJ2-1
CATTGSSYNEQFF
TGTGCCACCACGGGGAGCTCCTACAATGAGCAGTTCTTC